This TCR beta chain was retrieved from a study of blood T cells in healthy people across ages. The use of a sample-barcoded 5' primer and a J-beta primer mix characterized a second PCR of about 7 to 12 cycles. Each CDR3 protein gets one entry after TCRdb re-called the 5' RACE reads with MiXCR. Among about 1.6 million distinct CDR3 sequences, about 35% were seen once, and the ten largest hold about 11%. The source is a woman aged 25 to 39 in good health. Sequenced material: blood.

This CDR3 reads CASSPGMLGRGEQYF. In nucleotides, the CDR3 is TGTGCCAGCAGTCCGGGGATGCTAGGCCGGGGCGAGCAGTACTTC. The chain links TRBV28 to TRBJ2-7; a weak D match, TRBD2 (5 bases). Trimming pared 5 bases from V and 6 bases from J, leaving 20 bases between. Per the germline V gene, CDR1 is MDHEN and CDR2 is SYDVKM. CDR3 length equals 15 residues.